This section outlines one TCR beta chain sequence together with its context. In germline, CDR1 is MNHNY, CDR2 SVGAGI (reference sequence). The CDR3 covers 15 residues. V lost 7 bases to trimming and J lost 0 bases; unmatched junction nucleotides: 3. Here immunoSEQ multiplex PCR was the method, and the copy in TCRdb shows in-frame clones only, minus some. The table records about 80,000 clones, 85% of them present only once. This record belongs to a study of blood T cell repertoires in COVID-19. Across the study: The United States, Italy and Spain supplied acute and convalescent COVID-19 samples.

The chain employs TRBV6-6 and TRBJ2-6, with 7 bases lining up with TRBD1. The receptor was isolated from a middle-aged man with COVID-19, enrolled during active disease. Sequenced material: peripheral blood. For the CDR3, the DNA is TGTGCCAGCATTAGACAGGGCTCTGGGGCCAACGTCCTGACTTTC. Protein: CASIRQGSGANVLTF.